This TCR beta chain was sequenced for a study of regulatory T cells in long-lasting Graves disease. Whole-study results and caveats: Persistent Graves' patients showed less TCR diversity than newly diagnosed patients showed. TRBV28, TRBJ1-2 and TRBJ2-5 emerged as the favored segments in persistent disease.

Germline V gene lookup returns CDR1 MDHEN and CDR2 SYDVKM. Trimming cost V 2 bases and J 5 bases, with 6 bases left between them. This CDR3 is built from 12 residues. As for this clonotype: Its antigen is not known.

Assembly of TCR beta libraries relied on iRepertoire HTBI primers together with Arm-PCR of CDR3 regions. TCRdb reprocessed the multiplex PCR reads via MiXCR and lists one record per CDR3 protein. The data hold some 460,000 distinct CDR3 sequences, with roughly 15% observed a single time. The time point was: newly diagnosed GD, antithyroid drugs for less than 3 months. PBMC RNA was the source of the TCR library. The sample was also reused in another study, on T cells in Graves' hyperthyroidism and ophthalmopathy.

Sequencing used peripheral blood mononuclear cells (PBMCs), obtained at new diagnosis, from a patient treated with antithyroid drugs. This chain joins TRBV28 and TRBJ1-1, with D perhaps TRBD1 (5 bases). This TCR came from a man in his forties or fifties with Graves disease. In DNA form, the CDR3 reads TGTGCCAGCAGTTTAGGGGCGACTGAAGCTTTCTTT. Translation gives CASSLGATEAFF.